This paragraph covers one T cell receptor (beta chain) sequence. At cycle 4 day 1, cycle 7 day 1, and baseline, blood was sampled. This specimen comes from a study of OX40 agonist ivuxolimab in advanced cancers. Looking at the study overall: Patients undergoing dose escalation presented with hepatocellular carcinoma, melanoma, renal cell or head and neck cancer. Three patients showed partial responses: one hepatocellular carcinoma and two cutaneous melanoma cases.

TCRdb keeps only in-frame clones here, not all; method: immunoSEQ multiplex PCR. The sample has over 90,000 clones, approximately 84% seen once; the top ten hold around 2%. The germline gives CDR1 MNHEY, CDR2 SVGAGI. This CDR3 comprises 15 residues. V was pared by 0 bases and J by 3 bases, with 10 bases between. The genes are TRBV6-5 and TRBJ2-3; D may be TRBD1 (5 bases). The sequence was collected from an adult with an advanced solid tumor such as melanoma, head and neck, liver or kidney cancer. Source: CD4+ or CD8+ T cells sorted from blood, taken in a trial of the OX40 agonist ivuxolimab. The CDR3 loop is CASSYSQGRTDTQYF. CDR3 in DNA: TGTGCCAGCAGTTACTCTCAGGGAAGGACAGATACGCAGTATTTT.